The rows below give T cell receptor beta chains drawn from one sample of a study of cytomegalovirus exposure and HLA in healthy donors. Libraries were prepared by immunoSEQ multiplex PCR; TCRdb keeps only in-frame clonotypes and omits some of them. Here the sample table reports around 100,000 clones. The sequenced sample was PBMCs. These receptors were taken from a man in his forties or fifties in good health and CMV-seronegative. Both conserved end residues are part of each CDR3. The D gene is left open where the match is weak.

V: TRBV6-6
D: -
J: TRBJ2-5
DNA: TGTGCCAGCAGTTTTTCCAGGGAAGAGACCCAGTACTTC
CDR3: CASSFSREETQYF

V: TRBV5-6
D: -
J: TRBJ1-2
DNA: TGTGCCAGCAGCTTTGAGGCCGTTGCTAACTATGGCTACACCTTC
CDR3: CASSFEAVANYGYTF

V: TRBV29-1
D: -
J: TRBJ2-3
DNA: TGCAGCGTCCCCGGGACTCCCACAGATACGCAGTATTTT
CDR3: CSVPGTPTDTQYF

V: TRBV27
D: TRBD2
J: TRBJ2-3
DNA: TGTGCCAGCACCGGGACTAGCGGGAGGATCCTCACAGATACGCAGTATTTT
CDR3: CASTGTSGRILTDTQYF

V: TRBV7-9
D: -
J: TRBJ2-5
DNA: TGTGCCAGCAGCTTGAACGGTGAGGAGACCCAGTACTTC
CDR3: CASSLNGEETQYF

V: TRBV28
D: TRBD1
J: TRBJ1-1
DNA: TGTGCCAGCAGTTTGGGACAGGAGATGAACACTGAAGCTTTCTTT
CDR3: CASSLGQEMNTEAFF

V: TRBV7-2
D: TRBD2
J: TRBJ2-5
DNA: TGTGCCAGCAGCTTAAAGGGGACTGGACGGGGGGGTCTGGTGACCCAGTACTTC
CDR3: CASSLKGTGRGGLVTQYF

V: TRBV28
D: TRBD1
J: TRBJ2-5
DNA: TGTGCCAGCAGTTTACCCGACAGGGGACCCCAAGAGACCCAGTACTTC
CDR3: CASSLPDRGPQETQYF

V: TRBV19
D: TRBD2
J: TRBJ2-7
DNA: TGTGCCAGTAGTCCTAGCGGGAGGGGATACGAGCAGTACTTC
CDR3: CASSPSGRGYEQYF

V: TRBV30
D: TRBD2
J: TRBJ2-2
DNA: TGTGCCTGGACAGGCGGGAGCTCGAACACCGGGGAGCTGTTTTTT
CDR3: CAWTGGSSNTGELFF

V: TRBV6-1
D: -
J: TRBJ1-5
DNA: TGTGCCATCGCCAGGGCGGTAAGCAATCAGCCCCAGCATTTT
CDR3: CAIARAVSNQPQHF

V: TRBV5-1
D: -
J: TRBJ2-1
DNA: TGCGCCAGTAGCTTGTTGACCAGTCAGGCTGAGCAGTTCTTC
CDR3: CASSLLTSQAEQFF

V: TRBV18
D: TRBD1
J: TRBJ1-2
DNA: TGTGCCAGCTCAACGGGACAGGATGGCTACACCTTC
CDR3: CASSTGQDGYTF

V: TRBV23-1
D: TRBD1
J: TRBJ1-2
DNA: TGCGCCAGCAGAAATCGGACAGGGTCCCCTTCGGGAGAGGGCTACACCTTC
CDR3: CASRNRTGSPSGEGYTF

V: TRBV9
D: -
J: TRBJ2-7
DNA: TGTGCCAGCAACGGAAAGGGGGACTACGAGCAGTACTTC
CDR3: CASNGKGDYEQYF

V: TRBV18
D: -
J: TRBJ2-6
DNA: TGTGCCAGCTCACAAACAAGGGGCTCTGGGGCCAACGTCCTGACTTTC
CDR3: CASSQTRGSGANVLTF

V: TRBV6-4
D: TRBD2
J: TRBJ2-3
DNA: TGTGCCAGCAGTGACGCGGGGGGGCGAGATACGCAGTATTTT
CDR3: CASSDAGGRDTQYF

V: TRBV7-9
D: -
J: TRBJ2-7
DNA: TGTGCCAGCAGCTTGGGGGCCGGCTACGAGCAGTACTTC
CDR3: CASSLGAGYEQYF

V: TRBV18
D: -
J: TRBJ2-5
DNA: TGTGCCAGCTCACCCAAAATACCGGGGTCACAAGAGACCCAGTACTTC
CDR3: CASSPKIPGSQETQYF

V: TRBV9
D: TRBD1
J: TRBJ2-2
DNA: TGTGCCAGCAGCGTAGCCCCCCGACAGGGGAACACCGGGGAGCTGTTTTTT
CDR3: CASSVAPRQGNTGELFF

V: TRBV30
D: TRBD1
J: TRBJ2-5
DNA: TGTGCCTGGAGCCGACAGGGGATGGAGACCCAGTACTTC
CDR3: CAWSRQGMETQYF

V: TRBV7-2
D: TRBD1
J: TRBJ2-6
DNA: TGTGCCAGCAGCTTAGCGACAGGGGTCGGGGCCAACGTCCTGACTTTC
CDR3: CASSLATGVGANVLTF

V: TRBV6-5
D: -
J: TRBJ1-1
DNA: TGTGCCAGCAGCGGGACATCGAGAAGTGAAGCTTTCTTT
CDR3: CASSGTSRSEAFF

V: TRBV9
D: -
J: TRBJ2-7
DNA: TGTGCCAGCAGCGTAGGAACAGTCTCCTACGAGCAGTACTTC
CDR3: CASSVGTVSYEQYF

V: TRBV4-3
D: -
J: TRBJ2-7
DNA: TGCGCCAGCAGCCAAGACGGCGGGGCACCCTACGAGCAGTACTTC
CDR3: CASSQDGGAPYEQYF

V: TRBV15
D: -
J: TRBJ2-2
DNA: TGTGCCACCAGCAAAATCGGGAACACCGGGGAGCTGTTTTTT
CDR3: CATSKIGNTGELFF

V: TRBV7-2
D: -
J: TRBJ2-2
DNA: TGTGCCAGCAGCTCTTACACCGGGGAGCTGTTTTTT
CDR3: CASSSYTGELFF

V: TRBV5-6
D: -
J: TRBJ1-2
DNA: TGTGCCAGCAGCGCGAGCGTATCCGTCTATGGCTACACCTTC
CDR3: CASSASVSVYGYTF

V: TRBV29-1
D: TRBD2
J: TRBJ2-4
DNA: TGCAGCGTTGGACTAGCGGGAGCCAAAAACATTCAGTACTTC
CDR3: CSVGLAGAKNIQYF

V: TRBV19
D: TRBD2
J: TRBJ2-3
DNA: TGTGCCAGTAGTAATCCAAGCCTTGGCGGGGGGCTTAGAAATACGCAGTATTTT
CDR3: CASSNPSLGGGLRNTQYF

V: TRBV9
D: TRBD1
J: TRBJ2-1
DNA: TGTGCCAGCAGCTCGGGACAGGGCGGGGGCAATGAGCAGTTCTTC
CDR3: CASSSGQGGGNEQFF

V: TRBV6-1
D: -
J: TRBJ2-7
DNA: TGTGCCAGCAGTGAAGAAAACAGTCCCTACTCCTACGAGCAGTACTTC
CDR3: CASSEENSPYSYEQYF

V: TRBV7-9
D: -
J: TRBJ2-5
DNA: TGTGCCAGCAGCAATAGAGGGGGGGGCTGGGAGACCCAGTACTTC
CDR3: CASSNRGGGWETQYF

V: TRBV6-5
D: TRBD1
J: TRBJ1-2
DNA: TGTGCCAGCAGGGACAGGGCTTCGGTCTATGGCTACACCTTC
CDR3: CASRDRASVYGYTF

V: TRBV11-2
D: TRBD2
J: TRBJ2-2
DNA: TGTGCCAGCAGAATAGCGGGGGGTCGAACCGGGGAGCTGTTTTTT
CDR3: CASRIAGGRTGELFF

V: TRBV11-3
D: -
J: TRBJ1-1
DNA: TGTGCCAGCAGCTTCACGGTGAACACTGAAGCTTTCTTT
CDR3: CASSFTVNTEAFF

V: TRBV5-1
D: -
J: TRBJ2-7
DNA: TGCGCCAGCAGCTTCGGCGGGAATCCCTCCTACGAGCAGTACTTC
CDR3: CASSFGGNPSYEQYF

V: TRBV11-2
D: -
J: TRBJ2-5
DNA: TGTGCCAGCAGCTTAGCGTACAAAGAGACCCAGTACTTC
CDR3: CASSLAYKETQYF

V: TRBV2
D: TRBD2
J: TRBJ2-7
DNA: TGTGCCAGCCTTTTTGGACTAGCGGGAGGAGGAAGCGAGCAGTACTTC
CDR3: CASLFGLAGGGSEQYF

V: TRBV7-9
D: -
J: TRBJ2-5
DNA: TGCGCCAGCAGCCCTCCTAGGTCTGTCCAAGAGACCCAGTACTTC
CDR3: CASSPPRSVQETQYF

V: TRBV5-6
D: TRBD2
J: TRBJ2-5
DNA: TGTGCCAGCAGCTTACTAGCGGGGGGGCCGTGGGAGACCCAGTACTTC
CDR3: CASSLLAGGPWETQYF